The TCR beta chain under discussion was sequenced for a study of blood T cell repertoires in COVID-19. About the research overall: Acute and convalescent COVID-19 samples came from the United States, Italy and Spain. Sources were T cells, B-cell-depleted T cells, or PBMCs; the material itself was cDNA or gDNA.

Here immunoSEQ multiplex PCR was the method, and the copy in TCRdb shows in-frame clones only, minus some. The top ten clones hold roughly 2.1% of a sample with roughly 50,000 clones, 86% of them seen once. Trimming removed 4 bases at V and 0 bases at J, with 19 bases between. The CDR3 has 17 residues. Looked up from germline, CDR1 is SGHNT and CDR2 is YYREEE (reference sequence). The specimen was peripheral blood. The clonotype originates from a woman in her sixties with acute or convalescent COVID-19. V is TRBV5-4 and J is TRBJ1-1; TRBD1 is a possible D gene (5 bases). CDR3 nucleotide sequence: TGTGCCAGCAGCCCTGGGGGGACGGCTACGTTGAACACTGAAGCTTTCTTT. Encoded protein: CASSPGGTATLNTEAFF.